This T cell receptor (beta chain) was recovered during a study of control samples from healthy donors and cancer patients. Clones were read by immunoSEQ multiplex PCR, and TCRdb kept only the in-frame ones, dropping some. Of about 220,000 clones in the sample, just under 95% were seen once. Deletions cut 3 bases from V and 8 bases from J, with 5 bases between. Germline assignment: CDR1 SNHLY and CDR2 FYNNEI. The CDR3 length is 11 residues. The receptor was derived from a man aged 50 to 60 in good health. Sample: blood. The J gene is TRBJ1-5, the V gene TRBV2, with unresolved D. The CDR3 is CASSEGKPQHF. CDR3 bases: TGTGCCAGCAGTGAGGGAAAGCCCCAGCATTTT.